Listed below are T cell receptor beta chains from one sample, sequenced in a study of blood T cells in healthy people across ages. TCRdb used MiXCR to reprocess the 5' RACE reads, holding one entry per CDR3 protein. The sample holds about 730,000 distinct CDR3 sequences, about 42% seen once. The specimen sequenced was blood. The receptors come from a woman between 55 and 75 years old in good health. The CDR3 runs from the conserved cysteine through the conserved F or W. The order of the fields is D gene, clone size, V gene, J gene, CDR3 protein, CDR3 DNA. D genes are given only for firm matches. Rows may omit the clone size; those that give it use once, few, many or a size class.

D gene: -
clone size: -
V gene: TRBV7-3
J gene: TRBJ1-1
CDR3 protein: CASKLNGEAFF
CDR3 DNA: TGTGCCAGCAAACTTAACGGGGAAGCTTTCTTT

D gene: -
clone size: -
V gene: TRBV7-8
J gene: TRBJ2-7
CDR3 protein: CASSLALNRDNYEQYF
CDR3 DNA: TGTGCCAGCAGCTTAGCCTTAAACAGGGACAACTACGAGCAGTACTTC

D gene: -
clone size: -
V gene: TRBV4-1
J gene: TRBJ1-2
CDR3 protein: CASSQDERWANYGYTF
CDR3 DNA: TGCGCCAGCAGCCAAGATGAGCGCTGGGCTAACTATGGCTACACCTTC

D gene: -
clone size: -
V gene: TRBV19
J gene: TRBJ2-5
CDR3 protein: CASSIVKQREQYF
CDR3 DNA: TGTGCCAGTAGTATAGTTAAGCAACGTGAGCAGTACTTC

D gene: -
clone size: few
V gene: TRBV5-1
J gene: TRBJ2-3
CDR3 protein: CASSSKGGKTDTQYF
CDR3 DNA: TGCGCCAGCAGCAGTAAGGGCGGGAAAACAGATACGCAGTATTTT

D gene: TRBD2
clone size: once
V gene: TRBV15
J gene: TRBJ2-3
CDR3 protein: CATSRDILLAGTDTQYF
CDR3 DNA: TGTGCCACCAGCAGAGACATATTGCTAGCGGGGACAGATACGCAGTATTTT

D gene: -
clone size: -
V gene: TRBV27
J gene: TRBJ1-4
CDR3 protein: CASSFDSEGEKLFF
CDR3 DNA: TGTGCCAGCAGTTTTGACAGCGAAGGTGAAAAACTGTTTTTT

D gene: TRBD1
clone size: -
V gene: TRBV30
J gene: TRBJ1-2
CDR3 protein: CAWSPQGKGYTF
CDR3 DNA: TGTGCCTGGAGTCCACAGGGGAAAGGCTACACCTTC

D gene: TRBD2
clone size: few
V gene: TRBV2
J gene: TRBJ2-1
CDR3 protein: CASSRAGSSYNEQFF
CDR3 DNA: TGTGCCAGCAGTAGAGCGGGAAGCTCCTACAATGAGCAGTTCTTC

D gene: TRBD2
clone size: -
V gene: TRBV24-1
J gene: TRBJ2-3
CDR3 protein: CATSEWVAGSDTQYF
CDR3 DNA: TGTGCCACCAGTGAGTGGGTAGCGGGGTCAGATACGCAGTATTTT

D gene: -
clone size: -
V gene: TRBV3-1
J gene: TRBJ1-2
CDR3 protein: CASSQDIHGYTF
CDR3 DNA: TGTGCCAGCAGCCAAGATATTCATGGCTACACCTTC

D gene: TRBD2
clone size: -
V gene: TRBV20-1
J gene: TRBJ2-3
CDR3 protein: CSGTSGSTGGFTQYF
CDR3 DNA: TGCAGTGGCACTAGCGGGTCCACCGGGGGGTTTACGCAGTATTTT

D gene: -
clone size: -
V gene: TRBV29-1
J gene: TRBJ2-4
CDR3 protein: CSVEWGTKNIQYF
CDR3 DNA: TGCAGCGTTGAGTGGGGGACCAAAAACATTCAGTACTTC

D gene: TRBD2
clone size: -
V gene: TRBV10-3
J gene: TRBJ2-5
CDR3 protein: CAISAGGGAETQYF
CDR3 DNA: TGTGCCATCAGTGCGGGAGGGGGGGCTGAGACCCAGTACTTC

D gene: -
clone size: -
V gene: TRBV20-1
J gene: TRBJ1-2
CDR3 protein: CSASTGLKNYGYTF
CDR3 DNA: TGCAGTGCTAGCACGGGACTGAAGAACTATGGCTACACCTTC

D gene: TRBD1
clone size: -
V gene: TRBV14
J gene: TRBJ1-2
CDR3 protein: CASSQTDRVNYGYTF
CDR3 DNA: TGTGCCAGCAGCCAAACGGACAGGGTGAACTATGGCTACACCTTC

D gene: -
clone size: -
V gene: TRBV30
J gene: TRBJ2-5
CDR3 protein: CAWSVGNGKETQYF
CDR3 DNA: TGTGCCTGGAGTGTAGGGAACGGAAAAGAGACCCAGTACTTC

D gene: TRBD2
clone size: once
V gene: TRBV5-6
J gene: TRBJ2-7
CDR3 protein: CASSPPGGGLAGNYEQYF
CDR3 DNA: TGTGCCAGCAGCCCCCCCGGCGGAGGACTAGCGGGGAACTACGAGCAGTACTTC

D gene: -
clone size: -
V gene: TRBV18
J gene: TRBJ2-7
CDR3 protein: CASSQGGPYEQYF
CDR3 DNA: TGTGCCAGCTCGCAGGGGGGACCTTACGAGCAGTACTTC

D gene: -
clone size: -
V gene: TRBV6-2/TRBV6-3
J gene: TRBJ2-7
CDR3 protein: CASSSQSSPYEQYF
CDR3 DNA: TGTGCCAGCAGTTCCCAATCGTCCCCCTACGAGCAGTACTTC

D gene: -
clone size: -
V gene: TRBV30
J gene: TRBJ2-1
CDR3 protein: CAWTLRQDQQFF
CDR3 DNA: TGTGCCTGGACCCTCCGACAGGACCAGCAGTTCTTC

D gene: -
clone size: few
V gene: TRBV6-5
J gene: TRBJ1-4
CDR3 protein: CASSYSRGEKLFF
CDR3 DNA: TGTGCCAGCAGTTACTCAAGGGGAGAAAAACTGTTTTTT

D gene: -
clone size: -
V gene: TRBV27
J gene: TRBJ2-1
CDR3 protein: CASSPARAPNEQFF
CDR3 DNA: TGTGCCAGCAGTCCCGCCAGAGCGCCCAATGAGCAGTTCTTC

D gene: -
clone size: few
V gene: TRBV7-8
J gene: TRBJ2-4
CDR3 protein: CASSLEGDLAKNIQYF
CDR3 DNA: TGTGCCAGCAGCTTAGAGGGGGACCTAGCCAAAAACATTCAGTACTTC

D gene: -
clone size: many
V gene: TRBV3-1
J gene: TRBJ1-2
CDR3 protein: CASSPDGGAGYTF
CDR3 DNA: TGTGCCAGCAGCCCCGACGGCGGGGCTGGCTACACCTTC

D gene: TRBD1
clone size: few
V gene: TRBV24-1
J gene: TRBJ2-1
CDR3 protein: CATSAPVGTGMGEQFF
CDR3 DNA: TGTGCCACCAGTGCCCCGGTAGGGACAGGGATGGGTGAGCAGTTCTTC

D gene: -
clone size: many
V gene: TRBV10-3
J gene: TRBJ1-1
CDR3 protein: CAISESGNTEAFF
CDR3 DNA: TGTGCCATCAGTGAGTCGGGCAACACTGAAGCTTTCTTT

D gene: TRBD2
clone size: -
V gene: TRBV28
J gene: TRBJ2-1
CDR3 protein: CASSWRGTSRSLEQFF
CDR3 DNA: TGTGCCAGCAGTTGGCGCGGGACTAGCCGGAGCTTGGAGCAGTTCTTC

D gene: TRBD2
clone size: -
V gene: TRBV7-3
J gene: TRBJ2-3
CDR3 protein: CACSLIAGPTDTQYF
CDR3 DNA: TGTGCCTGCAGCCTAATAGCGGGCCCCACAGATACGCAGTATTTT

D gene: -
clone size: -
V gene: TRBV6-5
J gene: TRBJ2-5
CDR3 protein: CASSYSGVLWETQYF
CDR3 DNA: TGTGCCAGCAGTTACTCGGGGGTCCTCTGGGAGACCCAGTACTTC

D gene: TRBD1
clone size: -
V gene: TRBV27
J gene: TRBJ2-3
CDR3 protein: CAIQRNRGDTDTQYF
CDR3 DNA: TGTGCCATCCAACGAAACAGGGGAGACACAGATACGCAGTATTTT

D gene: TRBD1
clone size: many
V gene: TRBV7-2
J gene: TRBJ2-7
CDR3 protein: CASSPRQGLGYEQYF
CDR3 DNA: TGTGCCAGCAGCCCTAGACAGGGTCTGGGGTACGAGCAGTACTTC

D gene: TRBD2
clone size: -
V gene: TRBV7-6
J gene: TRBJ2-3
CDR3 protein: CASSLQPGLAGTDTQYF
CDR3 DNA: TGTGCCAGCAGCTTACAACCGGGACTAGCGGGAACAGATACGCAGTATTTT

D gene: TRBD1
clone size: -
V gene: TRBV28
J gene: TRBJ2-1
CDR3 protein: CASSVSRGFYNEQFF
CDR3 DNA: TGTGCCAGCAGCGTATCCAGGGGGTTCTACAATGAGCAGTTCTTC

D gene: -
clone size: -
V gene: TRBV12-3/TRBV12-4
J gene: TRBJ2-7
CDR3 protein: CASTSGGPYEQYF
CDR3 DNA: TGTGCCAGCACCTCAGGGGGGCCCTACGAGCAGTACTTC

D gene: -
clone size: few
V gene: TRBV12-3/TRBV12-4
J gene: TRBJ1-6
CDR3 protein: CASSYDRRGDSPLHF
CDR3 DNA: TGTGCCAGCAGTTACGACCGCCGTGGGGATTCACCCCTCCACTTT

D gene: TRBD2
clone size: -
V gene: TRBV7-2
J gene: TRBJ2-5
CDR3 protein: CASSLVGLAVQETQYF
CDR3 DNA: TGTGCCAGCAGCTTAGTTGGACTAGCTGTCCAAGAGACCCAGTACTTC

D gene: TRBD1
clone size: -
V gene: TRBV6-2/TRBV6-3
J gene: TRBJ2-5
CDR3 protein: CASSYVGTGRYF
CDR3 DNA: TGTGCCAGCAGTTACGTCGGGACAGGGCGGTACTTC

D gene: -
clone size: once
V gene: TRBV15
J gene: TRBJ2-5
CDR3 protein: CATSRQGSGETQYF
CDR3 DNA: TGTGCCACCAGCAGACAGGGGTCGGGAGAGACCCAGTACTTC

D gene: -
clone size: -
V gene: TRBV28
J gene: TRBJ1-1
CDR3 protein: CASSPPEGAVEAFF
CDR3 DNA: TGTGCCAGCAGTCCCCCGGAAGGGGCGGTTGAAGCTTTCTTT

D gene: -
clone size: -
V gene: TRBV9
J gene: TRBJ1-2
CDR3 protein: CASSVEQTDYGYTF
CDR3 DNA: TGTGCCAGCAGCGTAGAGCAGACTGACTATGGCTACACCTTC

D gene: -
clone size: -
V gene: TRBV20-1
J gene: TRBJ2-3
CDR3 protein: CSAVGGGTDTQYF
CDR3 DNA: TGCAGTGCAGTCGGAGGGGGCACAGATACGCAGTATTTT

D gene: TRBD1
clone size: once
V gene: TRBV18
J gene: TRBJ2-7
CDR3 protein: CASSPPGTAAYEQYF
CDR3 DNA: TGTGCCAGCTCACCACCCGGGACAGCGGCCTACGAGCAGTACTTC

D gene: -
clone size: -
V gene: TRBV7-2
J gene: TRBJ1-3
CDR3 protein: CASSTTGSNTIYF
CDR3 DNA: TGTGCCAGCAGCACGACAGGTTCGAACACCATATATTTT

D gene: -
clone size: few
V gene: TRBV20-1
J gene: TRBJ2-1
CDR3 protein: CSARGDFSEQFF
CDR3 DNA: TGCAGTGCTAGGGGTGACTTCAGTGAGCAGTTCTTC

D gene: -
clone size: -
V gene: TRBV18
J gene: TRBJ2-7
CDR3 protein: CASSPEPGSYEQYF
CDR3 DNA: TGTGCCAGCTCACCCGAGCCGGGGTCCTACGAGCAGTACTTC